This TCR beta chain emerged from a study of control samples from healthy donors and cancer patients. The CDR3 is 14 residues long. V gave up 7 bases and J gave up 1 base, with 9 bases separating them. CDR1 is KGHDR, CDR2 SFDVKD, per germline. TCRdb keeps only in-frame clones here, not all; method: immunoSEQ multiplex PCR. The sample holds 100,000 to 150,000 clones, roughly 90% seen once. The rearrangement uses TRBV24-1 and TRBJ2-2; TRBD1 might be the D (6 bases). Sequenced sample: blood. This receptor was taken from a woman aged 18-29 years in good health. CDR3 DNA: TGTGCCACCAGAAAACAGGGGAACACCGGGGAGCTGTTTTTT. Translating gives CATRKQGNTGELFF.